This entry lists 11 T cell receptor beta chains sequenced from one sample in a study of T cells after yellow fever vaccination. MiXCR, run by TCRdb on the 5' RACE reads, gives a single entry per CDR3 protein. This sample has approximately 240,000 distinct CDR3 sequences, with more than 3.5% found just once. The sequencing used PBMCs, collected 15 days after the yellow fever booster vaccination. These receptors all come from a man between 18 and 35 years old who received the YFV17D yellow fever vaccine.

This clonotype was seen many times. The V call is TRBV5-6, the J call TRBJ1-6, with a weak D call TRBD1 (5 bases). The CDR3 consists of 12 residues. Germline values: CDR1 SGHDT, CDR2 YYEEEE. Trimming stripped 3 bases from V and 11 bases from J, with 9 bases between. The CDR3 DNA is TGTGCCAGCAGCTCCCGGGGACCACCCCTCCACTTT. Amino acids: CASSSRGPPLHF.

This clonotype came up many times. The chain carries TRBV10-3 and TRBJ1-2; D perhaps matches TRBD1 (6 bases). CDR3 length: 14 amino acids. Per the germline V gene, CDR1 is ENHRY and CDR2 is SYGVKD. Trimming removed 6 bases from V and 2 bases from J, with 13 bases in between. DNA of the CDR3: TGTGCCATCAGCCTACAGGGTGTGAACTATGGCTACACCTTC. It specifies CAISLQGVNYGYTF.

This clonotype was observed many times. This chain links TRBV12-3 or TRBV12-4 with TRBJ1-5; D gene unclear. There are 16 residues in the CDR3. V was pared by 3 bases and J by 1 base, with 13 bases between. The CDR3: CASSFRGEGSNQPQHF. CDR3 bases: TGTGCCAGCAGTTTTCGTGGGGAAGGAAGCAATCAGCCCCAGCATTTT.

This clonotype occurred many times. CDR3 loop: CASSYSIIGTENSYEQYV. The CDR3 coding sequence is TGTGCCAGCAGTTACTCGATTATCGGGACCGAGAACTCCTACGAGCAGTACGTC. The chain carries TRBV6-2 or TRBV6-3 and TRBJ2-7; the D gene could be TRBD1 or TRBD2 (5 bases each). Trimming removed 0 bases at V and 0 bases at J, with 18 bases between. Germline V CDR1 and CDR2: MNHEY, SVGEGT. The CDR3 contains 18 residues.

This clonotype has a count of ten or more. The chain is built from TRBV12-3 or TRBV12-4 and TRBJ2-3, with D unclear. The CDR3 spans 15 residues. The germline V and J ends were trimmed by 8 bases and 8 bases, with 23 bases remaining between them. The CDR3 spells CASDSGPAKGLTQYF. The CDR3 region has the DNA TGTGCCAGCGATTCCGGACCAGCTAAGGGCCTTACGCAGTATTTT.

The CDR3 region has the DNA TGTGCCAGCAGTTACGGCTCCCTAGCGGGGCGTTGGGCAGATACGCAGTATTTT. Translation gives CASSYGSLAGRWADTQYF. The chain is built from TRBV6-2 or TRBV6-3 and TRBJ2-3, with TRBD2 matching over 9 bases. The CDR3 loop spans 18 amino acids. The ends lost 2 bases at V and 4 bases at J; junction bases unmatched: 13. Germline CDR1 reads MNHEY; CDR2 reads SVGEGT.

In this sample, this clonotype turned up many times. The chain uses TRBV4-3 and TRBJ2-1; perhaps TRBD2 as D (6 bases). Germline CDR1 reads LGHNA; CDR2 reads YSLEER. V was pared by 0 bases and J by 7 bases, with 19 bases between. This CDR3 has 17 residues. CDR3 amino acids: CASSQDEEGGIRNEQFF. CDR3 nucleotides: TGCGCCAGCAGCCAAGATGAAGAGGGCGGGATTAGGAATGAGCAGTTCTTC.

At least ten counts were recorded for this clonotype. The rearrangement joins TRBV6-4 to TRBJ2-3, with 11 bases fitting TRBD2. Germline V gene lookup returns CDR1 MRHNA and CDR2 SNTAGT. V lost 4 bases to trimming and J lost 4 bases; unmatched junction nucleotides: 4. This CDR3 has 15 residues. CDR3 DNA sequence: TGTGCCAGCAGTGCGAATAGCGGGGGGGCAGATACGCAGTATTTT. Its translation is CASSANSGGADTQYF.

The sample holds many counts of this clonotype. The rearrangement joins TRBV7-2 to TRBJ2-5, with unresolved D. This CDR3 comprises 13 residues. Trimming removed 1 base at V and 7 bases at J, with 10 bases between. In germline, CDR1 is SGHTA, CDR2 FQGNSA. As DNA, the CDR3 is TGTGCCAGCAGCTTAGTCGTCGGGCGGACCCAGTACTTC. Encoded protein: CASSLVVGRTQYF.

This clonotype was seen ten or more times. The chain employs TRBV6-4 and TRBJ1-2; tentatively, D is TRBD1 (6 bases). V was cut by 5 bases and J by 4 bases, with 8 bases left in between. The germline V gene encodes CDR1 MRHNA and CDR2 SNTAGT. The CDR3 runs to 12 residues. CDR3 sequence: CASSSDSYGYTF. The CDR3 DNA sequence: TGTGCCAGCAGTTCGGACAGCTATGGCTACACCTTC.

There are many counts of this clonotype. The rearrangement uses TRBV29-1 and TRBJ1-1, with D tentatively TRBD1 (5 bases). The CDR3 totals 13 residues. Trimming cost V 4 bases and J 5 bases, with 14 bases left between them. Germline CDR1 and CDR2: SQVTM and ANQGSEA. CDR3 protein: CSVALQERTEAFF. CDR3 DNA: TGCAGCGTTGCCCTACAGGAAAGGACTGAAGCTTTCTTT. The complete variable domain, with remaining parts taken from reference TRBV29-1 and TRBJ1-1, reads SAVISQKPSRDICQRGTSLTIQCQVDSQVTMMFWYRQQPGQSLTLIATANQGSEATYESGFVIDKFPISRPNLTFSTLTVSNMSPEDSSIYLCSVALQERTEAFFGQGTRLTVV.